The rows below give T cell receptor beta chains drawn from one sample of a study of T cells in tuberculosis. Measured with immunoSEQ multiplex PCR; TCRdb has only the in-frame clones, and not every one. The data contain tens of thousands of clones, more than 85% of them singletons. The sequencing input was PBMCs. The receptors were sampled from a donor aged 10-30 years with latent tuberculosis or without tuberculosis infection. CDR3s include the opening cysteine and the closing phenylalanine or tryptophan. The D gene is left open where the match is weak. For some rows the clone size is stated as once, few or many, or as a class when expanded; others skip it.

>TRBJ1-2|TRBV5-1|TRBD1|once
TGCGCCAGCAGCTCTCAGACAGGGACGAACTATGGCTACACCTTC
CASSSQTGTNYGYTF
>TRBJ1-2|TRBV5-1|NA|NA
TGCGCCAGCAGCTTGGCCTCGACAGCTAACTATGGCTACACCTTC
CASSLASTANYGYTF
>TRBJ2-1|TRBV7-2|TRBD1|NA
TGTGCCAGCAGCCGATGGGGACAGAACAATGAGCAGTTCTTC
CASSRWGQNNEQFF
>TRBJ2-7|TRBV11-2|TRBD1|NA
TGTGCCAGCAGCTTAGCTCCTAGCAGGGGGCTTTCCTACGAGCAGTACTTC
CASSLAPSRGLSYEQYF
>TRBJ1-2|TRBV2|TRBD1|NA
TGTGCCAGCAGGGACAGGTTCCTGGGGCCTGATGGCTACACCTTC
CASRDRFLGPDGYTF
>TRBJ1-1|TRBV19|TRBD1|NA
TGTGCCAGTAGTCATTTGGACAGGCCAAACACTGAAGCTTTCTTT
CASSHLDRPNTEAFF
>TRBJ1-2|TRBV7-2|TRBD1|NA
TGTGCCAGCAGCTTACAAGGGGGCCCCGGCTACGGCTACACCTTC
CASSLQGGPGYGYTF
>TRBJ1-2|TRBV5-4|TRBD1|once
TGTGCCAGCAGCTTGGACAGGGGCCTACCTAACTATGGCTACACCTTC
CASSLDRGLPNYGYTF
>TRBJ2-7|TRBV18|TRBD1|NA
TGTGCCAGCTCAGCTAGGTCGGGACAGCGCTCCTACGAGCAGTACTTC
CASSARSGQRSYEQYF
>TRBJ1-2|TRBV21-1|NA|NA
TGTGCCAGCAGCAACACCAGGGCCCATGGCTACACCTTC
CASSNTRAHGYTF
>TRBJ1-4|TRBV18|NA|NA
TGTGCCAGCTCACCACAGGGGGTTGATGAAAAACTGTTTTTT
CASSPQGVDEKLFF
>TRBJ2-1|TRBV30|TRBD2|NA
TGTGCCTGGAGCCGGGGACTAGCCCATGGTGAGCAGTTCTTC
CAWSRGLAHGEQFF
>TRBJ1-4|TRBV9|TRBD1|NA
TGTGCCAGCAGCGTAGGTGTAGGGGACAGGAATGAAAAACTGTTTTTT
CASSVGVGDRNEKLFF
>TRBJ2-1|TRBV6-6|TRBD1|NA
TGTGCCAGCAGTTACTCGGGACAGGGAAGTCTCAATGAGCAGTTCTTC
CASSYSGQGSLNEQFF
>TRBJ1-1|TRBV19|NA|NA
TGTGCCAGCTGGGGCAGTCGGACTTTCTTT
CASWGSRTFF
>TRBJ2-3|TRBV6-1|TRBD2|NA
TGTGCCAGCAGTGAAGAGGGACTAGCGGGGGCCCATCCCACAGATACGCAGTATTTT
CASSEEGLAGAHPTDTQYF
>TRBJ2-3|TRBV9|TRBD2|once
TGTGCCAGCAGCGTAGAGTCTAGCGGGAGATCCACAGATACGCAGTATTTT
CASSVESSGRSTDTQYF
>TRBJ1-5|TRBV5-1|NA|NA
TGCGCCAGCAGCTTGGTAGGAGATAGCAATCAGCCCCAGCATTTT
CASSLVGDSNQPQHF
>TRBJ2-3|TRBV5-1|TRBD1|NA
TGCGCCAGCAGCTTACCCCTATTAACAGGGGTTCGCACAGATACGCAGTATTTT
CASSLPLLTGVRTDTQYF
>TRBJ2-6|TRBV7-2|NA|NA
TGTGCCAGCAGCTTAGGGGTGGGGGCTCCTGGGGCCAACGTCCTGACTTTC
CASSLGVGAPGANVLTF
>TRBJ2-6|TRBV7-8|NA|NA
TGTGCCAGCAGCTATACAGGGTCAGGGGCCAACGTCCTGACTTTC
CASSYTGSGANVLTF
>TRBJ1-4|TRBV9|NA|NA
TGTGCCAGCAGCGTAGATGTCACAACTAATGAAAAACTGTTTTTT
CASSVDVTTNEKLFF
>TRBJ1-1|TRBV29-1|TRBD1|NA
TGCGGCGTTCGACAGGGGACGAACACTGAAGCTTTCTTT
CGVRQGTNTEAFF
>TRBJ2-3|TRBV2|NA|NA
TGTGCCAGCAGTGAAGTAAGATCGCAGGGCCCAGATACGCAGTATTTT
CASSEVRSQGPDTQYF
>TRBJ2-7|TRBV29-1|TRBD1|NA
TGCAGCGTTGGGGACAGGGGCTACGAGCAGTACTTC
CSVGDRGYEQYF
>TRBJ1-3|TRBV25-1|NA|NA
TGTGCCAGCAGTGACTACACTAGAGGTGCTGGAAACACCATATATTTT
CASSDYTRGAGNTIYF
>TRBJ2-1|TRBV4-1|TRBD2|NA
TGCGCCAGCAGCCAGCAGACTAGCGGGGGGGCTCATGAGCAGTTCTTC
CASSQQTSGGAHEQFF
>TRBJ2-7|TRBV15|NA|few
TGTGCCACCAGCAGAGATCTTGGTAGTGTCTACGAGCAGTACTTC
CATSRDLGSVYEQYF
>TRBJ2-7|TRBV4-2|TRBD1|NA
TGTGCCAGCAGCCAGCCGGGACAGGGAGACTACGAGCAGTACTTC
CASSQPGQGDYEQYF
>TRBJ1-2|TRBV6-1|NA|NA
TGTGCCAGCAGTGAAGCCTGGAAGGAGTATGGCTACACCTTC
CASSEAWKEYGYTF
>TRBJ2-4|TRBV9|NA|once
TGTGCCAGCAGCGTCTCTACTACCCATGGCATTCAGTACTTC
CASSVSTTHGIQYF
>TRBJ1-2|TRBV7-2|NA|NA
TGTGCCAGCAACAATGAATTTAACTATGGCTACACCTTC
CASNNEFNYGYTF
>TRBJ2-3|TRBV5-1|NA|NA
TGCGCCAGCAGCTTCAGGGGCACAGATACGCAGTATTTT
CASSFRGTDTQYF
>TRBJ1-2|TRBV5-1|TRBD1|NA
TGCGCCAGCAGCCCGACCCCGGACAGGGTCGACTATGGCTACACCTTC
CASSPTPDRVDYGYTF
>TRBJ1-5|TRBV5-5|NA|NA
TGTGCCAGCAGCTTGGCAGGGGTCGGACAGCCCCAGCATTTT
CASSLAGVGQPQHF
>TRBJ1-1|TRBV7-4|NA|NA
TGTGCCAGCAGCCCTCACCCGAGCCCTGGGCATACAAACACTGAAGCTTTCTTT
CASSPHPSPGHTNTEAFF
>TRBJ2-1|TRBV6-4|TRBD2|NA
TGTGCCAGCGCGCGTAGCGGGGGCGACTACAATGAGCAGTTCTTC
CASARSGGDYNEQFF
>TRBJ1-2|TRBV5-1|TRBD1|NA
TGCGCCAGCAGCTTGGCCCTAGGACAGGGACTAGGCTACACCTTC
CASSLALGQGLGYTF
>TRBJ1-5|TRBV19|NA|NA
TGTGCCAGTAGTTCACAGGGTCGGCAGCCCCAGCATTTT
CASSSQGRQPQHF
>TRBJ2-3|TRBV6-6|TRBD2|NA
TGTGCCAGCAGTTACCCCGCGGGGGGGCCAGATACGCAGTATTTT
CASSYPAGGPDTQYF
>TRBJ2-4|TRBV7-8|TRBD1|NA
TGTGCCAGCAGCTTTCAACAGGGGGAAAACATTCAGTACTTC
CASSFQQGENIQYF
>TRBJ1-2|TRBV4-3|NA|NA
TGCGCCAGCAGCCAAGAACAGGGATTGGGCTACACCTTC
CASSQEQGLGYTF
>TRBJ2-3|TRBV7-2|NA|NA
TGTGCCAGCAGCTTAGGAGACTACACAGATACGCAGTATTTT
CASSLGDYTDTQYF
>TRBJ2-1|TRBV7-2|TRBD2|NA
TGTGCCAGCAGCCGCACCGGGACTAGCGGGGCCCAGTTCTTC
CASSRTGTSGAQFF
>TRBJ1-1|TRBV5-6|TRBD1|NA
TGTGCCAGCAGCTTGGGGACAGGGGGGAACACTGAAGCTTTCTTT
CASSLGTGGNTEAFF
>TRBJ2-3|TRBV7-6|TRBD2|NA
TGTGCCGCCGCGGGGGGGCTTAGCACAGATACGCAGTATTTT
CAAAGGLSTDTQYF